This TCR beta chain appears in the sequencing data of a study of CXCR3-negative and CXCR3-positive naive CD8 T cells (dated 2019 in TCRdb). About the full investigation: In total, some 130 million TRB reads were obtained, corresponding to roughly 1.5 +/- 0.3 million reads per library. Diversity and physicochemical repertoire analyses were performed on around 10 donors pooled from two independent experiments. For the TRBV-TRBJ cluster analysis, the naive subsets came from a handful of donors, while the memory cells came from 3 donors.

Each CD8+ T cell subset was flow-sorted in triplicate, with fewer than 350,000 cells per subset placed directly into RLT lysis buffer. To keep memory contaminants out, a stringent definition of naive CD8+ T cells was applied: CD45RO-CCR7+CD27+CD95-. Peripheral blood mononuclear cells were isolated from buffy coats using standard density gradient centrifugation. A FACSAria III was used to flow-sort naive CD8+ T cells into CXCR3-negative and CXCR3-positive populations. Total RNA was extracted from sorted cells with an RNeasy Mini Kit. About this clonotype itself: What this receptor recognizes is not known.

General study outcomes and caveats: CXCR3 expression partially decreased after cryopreservation, so most assays used freshly isolated PBMCs. Both naive subsets had comparably high repertoire diversity, while memory CD8+ T cells had much lower repertoire diversity. Because surface CD5, which has been linked to self-reactivity in mice, was comparable between naive subsets, TCR interaction strength was also inferred from TRB CDR3 physicochemical properties. TRB CDR3s from CXCR3-positive naive cells showed higher hydrophobicity (lower Kidera factor 4), lower energy, and higher strength and volume indices than CXCR3-negative naive cells. TRBV-TRBJ usage was similar between naive CXCR3-negative and CXCR3-positive cells from the same donor, while memory cells showed distinct patterns.

The sequencer was a NextSeq 550. The Human TCR Profiling Kit (MiLaboratory) was used to make UMI-labeled 5' RACE TRB cDNA libraries. The full amount of extracted RNA was used for cDNA synthesis, and the full amount of resulting cDNA was used for PCR amplification. Libraries were prepared in parallel with an identical number of PCR cycles. The study's processing was this. MIGEC and MiXCR extracted about 50,000 +/- 10,000 unique UMI-labeled TRB cDNA molecules per library, requiring at least two reads per UMI. On average, each library contained about 40,000 +/- 10,000 functional in-frame TRB CDR3 nucleotide clonotypes without stop codons. After each sample was downsampled to 5000 UMI-labeled TRB molecules, VDJtools was used to calculate diversity metrics such as normalized Shannon-Wiener and Chao1. VDJtools was used to calculate clonotype-size-weighted physicochemical properties of the central five CDR3 residues, namely interaction energy, strength, volume and Kidera factor 4. The reads were reprocessed in TCRdb, with one entry per CDR3 protein sequence and no accompanying DNA. What appears here as the V and J calls and clone size reflects TCRdb's work, not the paper's. The table for this sample records around 8,400 distinct CDR3 sequences. The ten largest make up about 1.1% of the sample.

The cysteine opens and the phenylalanine closes a CDR3 of 14 amino acids. The entry carries no DNA sequence. For CDR1 and CDR2, the germline V gene lists MDHEN and SYDVKM. The TCR sequence derives from a human donor in good health. Some clones in this sample may be carry-over from other donors' samples. The sample was naive CXCR3- CD8+ T cells from blood. This specimen's cell subset or site label, per the study, means: CD45RO-CCR7+CD27+CD95- naive CD8+ T cells lacking CXCR3 (TNR3-). The chain is encoded by TRBV28 joined to TRBJ2-7; the TRBD1 assignment by TCRdb is unverifiable without DNA. The CDR3 protein: CASSPPGTGNEQYF. Reference TRBV28 and TRBJ2-7 genes cover what lies past the CDR3, so the full variable domain is DVKVTQSSRYLVKRTGEKVFLECVQDMDHENMFWYRQDPGLGLRLIYFSYDVKMKEKGDIPEGYSVSREKKERFSLILESASTNQTSMYLCASSPPGTGNEQYFGPGTRLTVT.